One sample yielded the 29 T cell receptor beta chains listed below, sequenced in a study of control samples from healthy donors and cancer patients (TCRdb year 2020). The method behind the library was the immunoSEQ multiplex PCR assay. Drawn from immuneACCESS, this table holds only the in-frame rearrangements with V and J called that TCRdb kept. Clones are partly lost; checked studies trace under half to an unresolved V gene and leave the rest unexplained. Counted in this sample were roughly 100,000 clones; about 91% of them appeared once. The leading ten clones occupy 2% to 3% of the sample. The sequencing input was blood. All receptors derive from a woman aged 18-29 years in good health.

This clone was counted a single time. The gene calls are TRBV3-1 (or the pseudogene TRBV3-2) and TRBJ2-7; 8 nucleotides line up with TRBD2. Germline V lookup: CDR1 LGHDT, CDR2 YNNKEL (reference sequence). J lost 5 bases, V lost 4 bases, and 13 bases had no gene match. The CDR3 length is 16 residues. The CDR3 DNA follows: TGTGCCAGCAGCCGACTGGGCGTAGCGGGGTCCCACGAGCAGTACTTC. As protein: CASSRLGVAGSHEQYF.

V gene TRBV28 combines with J gene TRBJ1-4, with 7 bases matching TRBD1. J gave up 7 bases and V 3 bases, and 11 bases lay outside the gene matches. The V gene's germline CDR1 is MDHEN and CDR2 SYDVKM. This CDR3 is built from 16 residues. The CDR3 nucleotides are TGTGCCAGCAGTTTCATCGACAGGGTGTCTGGTGAAAAACTGTTTTTT. This codes for CASSFIDRVSGEKLFF.

The chain is built from TRBV18 and TRBJ1-4; 7 positions agree with TRBD1. Germline CDR1 and CDR2: KGHSH and LQKENI. This CDR3 contains 16 residues. V lost 3 bases, J lost 0 bases, and 4 bases stayed unmatched. CDR3 sequence: CASSPDRTATNEKLFF. The CDR3 DNA follows: TGTGCCAGCTCACCGGACAGGACTGCAACTAATGAAAAACTGTTTTTT.

The rearrangement links TRBV7-3 to TRBJ2-1, with 8 bases aligning to TRBD1. V was pared by 5 bases and J by 4 bases, with 13 bases of the junction left unmatched. The CDR3 has 17 residues. Per germline, CDR1 SGHTA and CDR2 FQGTGA. CDR3: CASSPSFGTGKYNEQFF. CDR3 DNA: TGTGCCAGCAGCCCTAGTTTCGGGACAGGAAAATACAATGAGCAGTTCTTC.

In DNA form, the CDR3 reads TGTGCCAGCAGCTACTCTGGAGTTTCTGGAAACACCATATATTTT. It translates to CASSYSGVSGNTIYF. The chain couples TRBV7-9 to TRBJ1-3; D unclear. V lost 4 bases, J lost 1 base, and 11 bases lay in between. The CDR3 runs to 15 residues. Germline CDR1 is SEHNR and CDR2 is FQNEAQ (reference sequence). Full variable domain (remainder filled in from reference TRBV7-9 and TRBJ1-3): DTGVSQNPRHKITKRGQNVTFRCDPISEHNRLYWYRQTLGQGPEFLTYFQNEAQLEKSRLLSDRFSAERPKGSFSTLEIQRTEQGDSAMYLCASSYSGVSGNTIYFGEGSWLTVV.

The chain recombines TRBV4-1 with TRBJ2-3, with TRBD2 matching 10 bases. V was pared by 0 bases and J by 3 bases, with 6 bases of the junction left unmatched. The CDR3 has 17 amino acids. Germline-derived CDR1 and CDR2 are MGHRA and YSYEKL. DNA for the CDR3: TGCGCCAGCAGCCAAGATCCCCCAGCGGGGGGGACAGATACGCAGTATTTT. It is translated as CASSQDPPAGGTDTQYF.

This clone has only one observation. The V and J genes are TRBV2 and TRBJ1-2; tentative D call: TRBD1 (6 bases). The V gene lost 4 bases and the J gene lost 5 bases, with 11 bases spanning the gap. The CDR3 runs 13 residues. The germline V gene encodes CDR1 SNHLY and CDR2 FYNNEI. CDR3 bases: TGTGCCAGCAGTGGACAGGTCCTTTATGGCTACACCTTC. It is translated as CASSGQVLYGYTF.

This clone came up once. The V and J genes are TRBV5-1 and TRBJ1-1; D might be TRBD1 (6 bases). V was pared by 3 bases and J by 1 base, with 13 bases between. CDR1 and CDR2 (germline): SGHRS, YFSETQ. This CDR3 has 15 amino acids. This chain's CDR3 is CASSSGWTENTEAFF. CDR3 bases: TGCGCCAGCAGCTCGGGGTGGACAGAGAACACTGAAGCTTTCTTT.

Only one count was recorded for this clone. This sequence joins TRBV4-3 and TRBJ2-5; D possibly uses TRBD1 or TRBD2 (6 bases each). The CDR3 loop spans 14 amino acids. V lost 0 bases to trimming and J lost 5 bases, with 10 bases between them. Germline-derived CDR1 and CDR2 are LGHNA and YSLEER. The CDR3 coding sequence is TGCGCCAGCAGCCAAGACGGGGGCGGGGAGACCCAGTACTTC. Translated, it gives CASSQDGGGETQYF.

CDR3 in DNA: TGTGCCAGCAGTGTCTTCCGGGGTTATGAAGAGACCCAGTACTTC. It codes for CASSVFRGYEETQYF. The chain recombines TRBV2 with TRBJ2-5; weak D call: TRBD2 (5 bases). This CDR3 is 15 amino acids long. Germline-derived CDR1 and CDR2 are SNHLY and FYNNEI. The V and J ends lost 4 bases and 3 bases respectively, with 15 bases between them.

This clone appeared a single time. The chain joins TRBV3-1 (or the pseudogene TRBV3-2) to TRBJ1-3; a possible D gene is TRBD1 (5 bases). There are 17 residues in the CDR3. Trimming took 1 base from V and 4 from J, leaving 17 bases between them. Looked up from germline, CDR1 is LGHDT and CDR2 is YNNKEL (reference sequence). The CDR3 DNA reads TGTGCCAGCAGCCAAGTACTCGGGCAGGGTAACGGAAACACCATATATTTT. Translation gives CASSQVLGQGNGNTIYF.

This clone appeared a single time. The chain employs TRBV11-2 and TRBJ2-7; D is perhaps TRBD2 (5 bases). This CDR3 comprises 13 residues. CDR1 and CDR2 (germline): SGHAT, FQNNGV. V lost 5 bases and J 2 bases, leaving 10 bases between the germline ends. The CDR3 reads CASSNSGTYEQYF. The CDR3 region has the DNA TGTGCCAGCAGCAACAGCGGTACCTACGAGCAGTACTTC.

V gene TRBV9 combines with J gene TRBJ2-1; D is perhaps TRBD2 (7 bases). V was cut by 2 bases and J by 8 bases, with 17 bases left in between. The CDR3 is 15 amino acids. Looked up from germline, CDR1 is SGDLS and CDR2 is YYNGEE. CDR3 amino acids: CASSVEGEGVDEQFF. The CDR3 DNA follows: TGTGCCAGCAGCGTCGAGGGGGAGGGGGTTGATGAGCAGTTCTTC.

The chain joins TRBV11-2 to TRBJ2-5; D possibly corresponds to TRBD1 (7 bases). The CDR3 covers 15 residues. Germline V gene sequence: CDR1 SGHAT, CDR2 FQNNGV. With 0 bases removed from V and 5 bases from J, the gap between germline ends came to 13 bases. The CDR3 loop is CASSLDRGEGETQYF. The CDR3 bases are TGTGCCAGCAGCTTAGACAGGGGGGAAGGGGAGACCCAGTACTTC.

The rearrangement joins TRBV30 to TRBJ2-5; 11 bases match TRBD2. The V and J ends lost 2 bases and 5 bases, in that order; junction bases with no gene match: 7. Germline CDR1 is GTSNPN and CDR2 is SVGIG (reference sequence). The CDR3 is 15 residues long. CDR3 in amino acids: CAWSTGTSGVETQYF. CDR3 nucleotides: TGTGCCTGGAGTACCGGGACTAGCGGTGTGGAGACCCAGTACTTC.

This clone was seen more than once but under ten times. The chain employs TRBV29-1 and TRBJ2-1, with D unclear. Germline V gene lookup returns CDR1 SQVTM and CDR2 ANQGSEA. Trimming took off 6 bases at V and 2 bases at J, with 8 bases between the two ends. The CDR3 length is 12 residues. CDR3 in DNA: TGCAGCGTAACACGAGCCTACAATGAGCAGTTCTTC. As protein: CSVTRAYNEQFF.

The chain links TRBV27 to TRBJ2-1; a weak D match, TRBD2 (6 bases). V was cut by 0 bases and J by 9 bases, with 21 bases left in between. Germline assignment: CDR1 MNHEY and CDR2 SMNVEV (reference sequence). The CDR3 totals 17 residues. The CDR3 coding sequence is TGTGCCAGCAGTTTATCGACTGGCGGGACGGCATGGGGTGAGCAGTTCTTC. Its protein is CASSLSTGGTAWGEQFF.

The chain has TRBV7-9 and TRBJ1-2; tentatively, D is TRBD1 (5 bases). V was clipped by 1 base and J by 7 bases, with 13 bases between them. Per the germline V gene, CDR1 is SEHNR and CDR2 is FQNEAQ (reference sequence). The CDR3 is 14 amino acids. CDR3 bases: TGTGCCAGCAGCTTAGACGCACAGGCGGCTGGCTACACCTTC. Amino acid sequence: CASSLDAQAAGYTF.

CDR3 residues: CASSSGDSQETQYF. Here the CDR3 DNA reads TGTGCCAGCAGTAGCGGAGATTCACAAGAGACCCAGTACTTC. V gene TRBV6-2 or TRBV6-3 combines with J gene TRBJ2-5; tentative D call: TRBD2 (5 bases). This CDR3 region has 14 residues. V lost 5 bases, J lost 2 bases, and 12 bases lay in between. Germline V CDR1 and CDR2: MNHEY, SVGEGT.

This clone was detected only once. CDR3 DNA: TGTGCCAGCAGTGAGGGGGACGAGACCCAGTACTTC. Amino acids: CASSEGDETQYF. The chain is built from TRBV25-1 and TRBJ2-5; D may match TRBD1 or TRBD2 (5 bases each). The CDR3 is 12 amino acids. In germline, CDR1 is MGHDK, CDR2 SYGVNS. V shed 3 bases and J shed 5 bases, with 7 bases lying between them.

The gene calls are TRBV11-2 and TRBJ1-3; D unresolved. Trimming left V 1 base short and J 0 bases short, with 10 bases between. Germline CDR1 and CDR2: SGHAT and FQNNGV. The CDR3 length is 16 residues. CDR3 region: CASSLGPANSGNTIYF. In nucleotides, the CDR3 is TGTGCCAGCAGCTTAGGCCCAGCGAACTCTGGAAACACCATATATTTT.

The chain has TRBV30 and TRBJ1-3; 9 nucleotides match TRBD1. The ends lost 3 bases at V and 3 bases at J; junction bases unmatched: 3. From germline, CDR1 is GTSNPN and CDR2 SVGIG (reference sequence). This CDR3 has 14 amino acids. The CDR3 sequence: CAWRTGGGGNTIYF. CDR3 nucleotides: TGTGCCTGGAGGACAGGGGGTGGTGGAAACACCATATATTTT.

V and J are TRBV12-3 or TRBV12-4 and TRBJ1-5, with no clear D. V lost 8 bases, J lost 1 base, and 6 bases lay in between. This CDR3 spans 12 amino acids. This chain's CDR3 is CASGGSNQPQHF. The CDR3 DNA follows: TGTGCCAGCGGTGGCAGCAATCAGCCCCAGCATTTT.

The chain carries TRBV18 and TRBJ1-1, with D maybe TRBD1 (6 bases). The germline gives CDR1 KGHSH, CDR2 LQKENI. The CDR3 runs to 16 residues. V was clipped by 0 bases and J by 1 base, with 12 bases between them. The DNA of the CDR3 is TGTGCCAGCTCACCACCCAATGGGGGCGCGAACACTGAAGCTTTCTTT. It is translated as CASSPPNGGANTEAFF.

The chain's CDR3 is CASSRGDRAIYNEQFF. Written as DNA, the CDR3 is TGTGCCAGCAGCCGGGGGGACAGGGCAATATACAATGAGCAGTTCTTC. The rearrangement joins TRBV5-6 to TRBJ2-1; 9 bases fit TRBD1. The J segment lost 4 bases and the V segment lost 4 bases, leaving 9 bases of the junction unmatched. Germline values: CDR1 SGHDT, CDR2 YYEEEE. The CDR3 covers 16 residues.

The CDR3 reads CSVRPGGGGTEAFF. The CDR3 DNA is TGCAGCGTTAGGCCAGGTGGTGGGGGCACTGAAGCTTTCTTT. The chain is built from TRBV29-1 and TRBJ1-1, with D perhaps TRBD1 (5 bases). This CDR3 contains 14 residues. Germline CDR1 reads SQVTM; CDR2 reads ANQGSEA. V was pared by 5 bases and J by 4 bases, with 17 bases between.

V is TRBV5-4 and J is TRBJ2-1, with 8 bases identical to TRBD2. J was trimmed by 5 bases and V by 5 bases; bases with no gene match: 12. This CDR3 has 16 residues. From germline, CDR1 is SGHNT and CDR2 YYREEE (reference sequence). CDR3 nucleotide sequence: TGTGCCAGCAGACTGGGGACTAGTTTTCCCCACAATGAGCAGTTCTTC. Translated: CASRLGTSFPHNEQFF.

The chain recombines TRBV7-2 with TRBJ1-6, with D tentatively TRBD1 (5 bases). CDR1 is SGHTA, CDR2 FQGNSA, per germline. V was cut by 1 base and J by 4 bases, with 8 bases left in between. This CDR3 spans 15 amino acids. CDR3 in amino acids: CASSLEGSYNSPLHF. The CDR3 DNA is TGTGCCAGCAGCTTAGAGGGGTCATATAATTCACCCCTCCACTTT.

V usage is TRBV6-5 and J usage is TRBJ2-7; D might be TRBD1 (6 bases). V gave up 5 bases and J gave up 3 bases, with 14 bases separating them. The CDR3 consists of 14 residues. Germline V lookup: CDR1 MNHEY, CDR2 SVGAGI. CDR3 sequence (DNA): TGTGCCAGCAGTCCACCGGGACAATACTACGAGCAGTACTTC. It is translated as CASSPPGQYYEQYF.